This T cell receptor (beta chain) was recorded in a study of CD8 T cells in Susac syndrome. The V end was cut by 5 bases, the J end by 8 bases, with 15 bases between. Germline V gene sequence: CDR1 SEHNR, CDR2 FQNEAQ (reference sequence). This CDR3 region has 13 residues. RNA, at about 0.45 to 1 ug, was reverse transcribed with random hexamers. TCRdb independently ran MiXCR on the immunoSEQ multiplex PCR reads; one entry per CDR3 protein. The data show about 300,000 distinct CDR3 sequences, about 82% seen once. The chain links TRBV7-9 to TRBJ1-2, with D maybe TRBD1 (5 bases). The TCR sequence derives from a human donor with multiple sclerosis. Sequencing used CD8+ T cells from PBMCs. In DNA form, the CDR3 reads TGTGCCAGCAGCCCCGCAGGGTTCTGGGGCTACACCTTC. Its protein is CASSPAGFWGYTF.